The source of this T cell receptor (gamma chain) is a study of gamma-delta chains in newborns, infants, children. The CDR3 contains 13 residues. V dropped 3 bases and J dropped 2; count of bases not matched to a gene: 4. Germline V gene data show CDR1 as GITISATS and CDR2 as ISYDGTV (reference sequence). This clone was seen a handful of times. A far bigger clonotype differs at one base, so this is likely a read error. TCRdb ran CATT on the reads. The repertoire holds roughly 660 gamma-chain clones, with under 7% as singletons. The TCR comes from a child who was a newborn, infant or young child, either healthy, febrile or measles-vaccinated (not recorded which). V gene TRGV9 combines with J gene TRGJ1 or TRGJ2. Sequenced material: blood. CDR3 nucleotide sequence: TGTGCCTTGTGGGAGTTGCATTATTATAAGAAACTCTTT. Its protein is CALWELHYYKKLF.